One sample yielded the 6 T cell receptor beta chains listed below, sequenced in a study of OX40 agonist ivuxolimab in advanced cancers. TCRdb keeps only in-frame clones here, not all; method: immunoSEQ multiplex PCR. The table lists around 74,000 clones, about 90% of them singletons. The material was CD4+ or CD8+ T cells sorted from blood, obtained in a trial of the OX40 agonist ivuxolimab. These receptors were obtained from an adult with an advanced solid tumor such as melanoma, head and neck, liver or kidney cancer.

The gene calls are TRBV30 and TRBJ1-2, with 7 bases fitting TRBD1. Trimming took 3 bases from V and 7 from J; bases not matched to a gene: 8. CDR1 and CDR2 from the germline V gene are GTSNPN and SVGIG (reference sequence). CDR3 length equals 13 residues. CDR3 protein: CAWRATGARGYTF. CDR3 DNA sequence: TGTGCCTGGAGGGCCACAGGGGCGCGTGGCTACACCTTC.

This clone was recorded once. The chain joins TRBV2 to TRBJ2-2; possible D gene TRBD1, 6 bases. V lost 8 bases and J 5 bases, leaving 18 bases between the germline ends. The CDR3 runs to 15 residues. Germline V gives CDR1 SNHLY, CDR2 FYNNEI. CDR3 DNA: TGTGCCAGCGCCAGCAGGACAGTCCTTACCGGGGAGCTGTTTTTT. It specifies CASASRTVLTGELFF.

V gene TRBV6-6 combines with J gene TRBJ2-5, with no clear D. Germline V gene lookup returns CDR1 MNHNY and CDR2 SVGAGI (reference sequence). CDR3 length equals 12 residues. Trimming cost V 0 bases and J 7 bases, with 6 bases left between them. DNA for the CDR3: TGTGCCAGCAGTTACTCGAAAGGGACCCAGTACTTC. Translated, it gives CASSYSKGTQYF.

This CDR3 is CASSLSPRGTNTEAFF. The CDR3, as DNA: TGCGCCAGCAGCTTGAGCCCTCGTGGGACCAACACTGAAGCTTTCTTT. This chain joins TRBV5-1 and TRBJ1-1; a possible D gene is TRBD1 (5 bases). The germline CDR1 and CDR2 sequences are SGHRS and YFSETQ. Trimming stripped 1 base from V and 2 bases from J, with 15 bases between. CDR3 length equals 16 residues.

The rearrangement joins TRBV5-4 to TRBJ2-3, with D uncertain. Germline-derived CDR1 and CDR2 are SGHNT and YYREEE (reference sequence). The CDR3 is 12 residues long. V was shortened by 0 bases and J by 2 bases, with 1 base between the two germline ends. The CDR3 DNA follows: TGTGCCAGCAGCTTGGTCACAGATACGCAGTATTTT. Translating gives CASSLVTDTQYF. Together with reference TRBV5-4 and TRBJ2-3, the CDR3 gives the full variable domain: ETGVTQSPTHLIKTRGQQVTLRCSSQSGHNTVSWYQQALGQGPQFIFQYYREEENGRGNFPPRFSGLQFPNYSSELNVNALELDDSALYLCASSLVTDTQYFGPGTRLTVL.

This clone was seen only a few times. V and J are TRBV7-2 and TRBJ1-3; the D is unclear. Germline V gene data show CDR1 as SGHTA and CDR2 as FQGNSA. V lost 1 base and J lost 4, with 14 bases in between. The CDR3 is 16 residues long. Written as DNA, the CDR3 is TGTGCCAGCAGCTTAGGGTTGGGAACCCCCGGAAACACCATATATTTT. This translates into CASSLGLGTPGNTIYF. Based on the CDR3 plus reference TRBV7-2 and TRBJ1-3, the full variable domain is GAGVSQSPSNKVTEKGKDVELRCDPISGHTALYWYRQSLGQGLEFLIYFQGNSAPDKSGLPSDRFSAERTGGSVSTLTIQRTQQEDSAVYLCASSLGLGTPGNTIYFGEGSWLTVV.